Each of the 31 T cell receptor beta chains below was sequenced from the same sample in a study of T cell changes during pregnancy in multiple sclerosis. Repertoires were generated with immunoSEQ multiplex PCR, while TCRdb's copy carries only in-frame clones and drops some. This table holds roughly 84,000 clones, 90% to 95% found once. This specimen was peripheral blood, taken in the third trimester of pregnancy. Receptors originate from a female donor in good health, enrolled as a control in a pregnancy study.

The CDR3, as DNA: TGTGCCAGCAGCCCGGAGCGGGGAGGTCTTTACGAGCAGTACTTC. Its translation: CASSPERGGLYEQYF. The rearrangement uses TRBV11-2 and TRBJ2-7; 7 nucleotides agree with TRBD2. The V segment lost 5 bases and the J segment 4 bases; nucleotides outside the gene matches: 11. The germline CDR1 and CDR2 sequences are SGHAT and FQNNGV. This CDR3 region has 15 residues.

The count of this clone is one. The genes are TRBV10-3 and TRBJ1-1, with 9 bases aligning to TRBD1. This CDR3 has 13 amino acids. V lost 8 bases, J lost 11 bases, and 12 bases stayed unmatched. Germline CDR1 is ENHRY and CDR2 is SYGVKD. The DNA for the CDR3 is TGTGCCATCGGGCCTTCGGACAGGGGAAGGGCTTTCTTT. It codes for CAIGPSDRGRAFF.

J is TRBJ1-1 and V is TRBV27; D is uncertain. CDR1 is MNHEY and CDR2 is SMNVEV in the germline V gene (reference sequence). There are 14 residues in the CDR3. The V and J ends lost 4 bases and 2 bases respectively, with 11 bases between them. The CDR3 loop reads CASSSQAINTEAFF. The CDR3 DNA reads as TGTGCCAGCAGTTCCCAGGCGATAAACACTGAAGCTTTCTTT.

The chain joins TRBV28 to TRBJ2-1, with a possible D match to TRBD2 (5 bases). V shed 8 bases and J shed 3 bases, with 5 bases lying between them. In germline, CDR1 is MDHEN, CDR2 SYDVKM. The CDR3 contains 11 residues. CDR3 residues: CASRGYNEQFF. The CDR3 DNA follows: TGTGCCAGCCGGGGCTACAATGAGCAGTTCTTC.

The rearrangement links TRBV18 to TRBJ2-4; 8 nucleotides match TRBD1. Germline V lookup: CDR1 KGHSH, CDR2 LQKENI. V lost 6 bases, J lost 0 bases, and 7 bases stayed unmatched. The CDR3 is made up of 16 amino acids. This CDR3 reads CASSLDRGLAKNIQYF. CDR3 bases: TGTGCCAGCTCTCTCGACAGGGGATTAGCCAAAAACATTCAGTACTTC.

This sequence joins TRBV5-1 and TRBJ2-2; maybe TRBD1 (6 bases). CDR3 length: 14 residues. V gave up 5 bases and J gave up 7 bases, with 15 bases separating them. Germline V lookup: CDR1 SGHRS, CDR2 YFSETQ. The CDR3 protein is CASSTQGSGGELFF. The CDR3 DNA reads as TGCGCCAGCAGTACACAGGGTTCGGGCGGGGAGCTGTTTTTT.

The chain has TRBV6-6 and TRBJ2-3; 7 nucleotides agree with TRBD1. V lost 6 bases to trimming and J lost 2 bases; unmatched junction nucleotides: 5. CDR1 is MNHNY, CDR2 SVGAGI, per germline (reference sequence). This CDR3 spans 14 amino acids. In DNA, the CDR3 is TGTGCCAGCAGCCTGGACAGGTCCACAGATACGCAGTATTTT. Its translation: CASSLDRSTDTQYF.

In the case of this clone: Additional DNA sequences in this sample encode the identical CDR3. This CDR3 is CASSYSAGARTEAFF. The DNA of the CDR3 is TGTGCCAGCAGTTACTCCGCAGGGGCAAGGACTGAAGCTTTCTTT. The J gene is TRBJ1-1, the V gene TRBV6-5; tentative D call: TRBD1 (6 bases). Germline CDR1 reads MNHEY; CDR2 reads SVGAGI. The V end was cut by 0 bases, the J end by 5 bases, with 13 bases between. The CDR3 consists of 15 residues.

The chain is built from TRBV7-2 and TRBJ2-3, with D perhaps TRBD2 (5 bases). V lost 1 base to trimming and J lost 0 bases, with 8 bases between them. This CDR3 spans 15 amino acids. Germline V gene sequence: CDR1 SGHTA, CDR2 FQGNSA. CDR3 amino acids: CASSLGRGSTDTQYF. CDR3 DNA sequence: TGTGCCAGCAGCTTAGGACGGGGAAGCACAGATACGCAGTATTTT.

V usage is TRBV15 and J usage is TRBJ2-5, with 8 nucleotides matching TRBD1. CDR1 and CDR2 (germline): LNHNV, YYDKDF (reference sequence). There are 15 residues in the CDR3. The V gene end was trimmed by 0 bases and the J gene end by 4 bases; junction bases not matched to a gene: 4. The CDR3 loop is CATSREGQGGETQYF. Written as DNA, the CDR3 is TGTGCCACCAGCAGAGAAGGACAGGGAGGAGAGACCCAGTACTTC. The full variable domain, its missing parts supplied by reference TRBV15 and TRBJ2-5, is DAMVIQNPRYQVTQFGKPVTLSCSQTLNHNVMYWYQQKSSQAPKLLFHYYDKDFNNEADTPDNFQSRRPNTSFCFLDIRSPGLGDTAMYLCATSREGQGGETQYFGPGTRLLVL.

The CDR3 reads CASSLGRGSYEQYF. CDR3 DNA: TGTGCCAGCAGCCTAGGGCGGGGGTCCTACGAGCAGTACTTC. V is TRBV7-6 and J is TRBJ2-7, with TRBD2 matching over 7 bases. V gave up 5 bases and J gave up 1 base; unmatched junction bases: 5. This CDR3 is built from 14 residues. Germline CDR1 is SGHVS and CDR2 is FNYEAQ.

The genes are TRBV6-5 and TRBJ2-7; TRBD1 is a possible D gene (6 bases). Per germline, CDR1 MNHEY and CDR2 SVGAGI. This CDR3 is built from 15 residues. The V and J ends lost 2 bases and 2 bases respectively, with 13 bases between them. The CDR3 coding sequence is TGTGCCAGCAGTTACGGGGCAGGGGCACCCTACGAGCAGTACTTC. It codes for CASSYGAGAPYEQYF.

The CDR3 protein is CASSYDPGHGELFF. The CDR3 coding sequence is TGTGCCAGCAGTTACGACCCTGGGCACGGGGAGCTGTTTTTT. The chain has TRBV6-5 and TRBJ2-2; D call uncertain. The germline V gene encodes CDR1 MNHEY and CDR2 SVGAGI. Trimming removed 2 bases at V and 7 bases at J, with 11 bases between. CDR3 size: 14 residues.

The chain recombines TRBV18 with TRBJ2-7; tentative D call: TRBD2 (5 bases). V was shortened by 2 bases and J by 0 bases, with 20 bases between the two germline ends. Germline V gives CDR1 KGHSH, CDR2 LQKENI. CDR3 length equals 18 residues. CDR3 DNA: TGTGCCAGCTCACCAGCCTCTTTACTAGGGAGCGGCTCCTACGAGCAGTACTTC. This codes for CASSPASLLGSGSYEQYF. The entire variable domain, with the rest obtained from reference TRBV18 and TRBJ2-7, is as follows: NAGVMQNPRHLVRRRGQEARLRCSPMKGHSHVYWYRQLPEEGLKFMVYLQKENIIDESGMPKERFSAEFPKEGPSILRIQQVVRGDSAAYFCASSPASLLGSGSYEQYFGPGTRLTVT.

The gene calls are TRBV2 and TRBJ1-4, with unresolved D. Germline-derived CDR1 and CDR2 are SNHLY and FYNNEI. The CDR3 spans 12 residues. V was clipped by 4 bases and J by 8 bases, with 8 bases between them. The CDR3 nucleotides read TGTGCCAGCAGTGGGCCCCCCGAAAAACTGTTTTTT. Amino acid sequence: CASSGPPEKLFF.

The chain couples TRBV7-8 to TRBJ1-1; maybe TRBD1 (5 bases). Trimming stripped 5 bases from V and 2 bases from J, with 15 bases between. The CDR3 has 15 amino acids. Germline CDR1 and CDR2: SGHVS and FQNEAQ. This CDR3 reads CASSRRQSDNTEAFF. DNA of the CDR3: TGTGCCAGCAGCCGACGACAGTCTGACAACACTGAAGCTTTCTTT.

The chain combines TRBV25-1 with TRBJ1-1; possibly TRBD1 for D (5 bases). The V and J ends lost 3 bases and 4 bases respectively, with 15 bases between them. Germline lookup yields CDR1 MGHDK and CDR2 SYGVNS. This CDR3 has 15 residues. The CDR3 DNA reads as TGTGCCAGCAGTGACCCTACCCGGGGGGGCACTGAAGCTTTCTTT. This encodes CASSDPTRGGTEAFF.

The V gene is TRBV5-1, the J gene TRBJ2-2; 9 bases line up with TRBD2. The CDR3 consists of 17 residues. Germline CDR1 reads SGHRS; CDR2 reads YFSETQ. V dropped 5 bases and J dropped 1; count of bases not matched to a gene: 9. The DNA for the CDR3 is TGCGCCAGCAGGTGGAGAGCGGGAGGCCAGAACACCGGGGAGCTGTTTTTT. This codes for CASRWRAGGQNTGELFF. Looking up the rest from reference TRBV5-1 and TRBJ2-2 gives the full variable domain: KAGVTQTPRYLIKTRGQQVTLSCSPISGHRSVSWYQQTPGQGLQFLFEYFSETQRNKGNFPGRFSGRQFSNSRSEMNVSTLELGDSALYLCASRWRAGGQNTGELFFGEGSRLTVL.

The chain uses TRBV19 and TRBJ2-7; tentative D call: TRBD2 (5 bases). Trimming took 5 bases from V and 3 from J, leaving 14 bases between them. This CDR3 has 14 residues. From germline, CDR1 is LNHDA and CDR2 SQIVND (reference sequence). CDR3 region: CASSFGRDYYEQYF. CDR3 coding DNA: TGTGCCAGTAGTTTTGGACGCGACTACTACGAGCAGTACTTC.

V usage is TRBV7-8 and J usage is TRBJ2-7, with D tentatively TRBD2 (7 bases). V shed 5 bases and J shed 7 bases, with 21 bases lying between them. CDR3 size: 15 residues. Germline V gives CDR1 SGHVS, CDR2 FQNEAQ. The CDR3 spells CASSQGLADSLEQYF. In nucleotides, the CDR3 is TGTGCCAGCAGCCAGGGGCTAGCGGATTCCTTGGAGCAGTACTTC. The whole variable domain, remainder taken from reference TRBV7-8 and TRBJ2-7, is GAGVSQSPRYKVAKRGQDVALRCDPISGHVSLFWYQQALGQGPEFLTYFQNEAQLDKSGLPSDRFFAERPEGSVSTLKIQRTQQEDSAVYLCASSQGLADSLEQYFGPGTRLTVT.

The chain employs TRBV5-1 and TRBJ2-5; 10 bases are shared with TRBD2. Germline-derived CDR1 and CDR2 are SGHRS and YFSETQ. The V segment lost 2 bases and the J segment 5 bases; nucleotides outside the gene matches: 3. This CDR3 has 14 residues. This chain's CDR3 is CASSFSGRRETQYF. Here the CDR3 DNA reads TGCGCCAGCAGCTTTAGCGGGAGGAGGGAGACCCAGTACTTC.

The V call is TRBV5-1, the J call TRBJ1-2; D gene unclear. The germline V gene encodes CDR1 SGHRS and CDR2 YFSETQ. This CDR3 is built from 12 residues. V was trimmed by 3 bases and J by 3 bases, leaving 6 bases between them. CDR3 residues: CASSSGDYGYTF. The CDR3 region has the DNA TGCGCCAGCAGCTCCGGGGACTATGGCTACACCTTC.

This chain uses TRBV18 with TRBJ2-7; TRBD1 agrees at 7 bases. J gave up 3 bases and V 4 bases, and 9 bases lay outside the gene matches. The CDR3 contains 15 residues. Germline assignment: CDR1 KGHSH and CDR2 LQKENI. DNA for the CDR3: TGTGCCAGCTCACTCTATCGGGACAGACTCTACGAGCAGTACTTC. This sequence encodes CASSLYRDRLYEQYF.

The chain joins TRBV27 to TRBJ2-7; TRBD2 matches at 7 bases. Per the germline V gene, CDR1 is MNHEY and CDR2 is SMNVEV (reference sequence). The CDR3 loop spans 19 amino acids. Germline trimming cut 0 bases from V and 4 bases from J; bases unmatched to any gene: 18. The CDR3 DNA reads TGTGCCAGCAGTTTATCAGGAGGTTGGGCGGGAGAAAGGCCTTACGAGCAGTACTTC. Its translation is CASSLSGGWAGERPYEQYF.

This chain connects TRBV7-8 to TRBJ2-1, with TRBD2 as a possible D gene (5 bases). This CDR3 is built from 14 residues. Germline loops: CDR1 SGHVS, CDR2 FQNEAQ. V lost 5 bases to trimming and J lost 7 bases, with 15 bases between them. The CDR3 spells CASSRERAQNEQFF. Written as DNA, the CDR3 is TGTGCCAGCAGCCGAGAGAGGGCCCAGAATGAGCAGTTCTTC.

This chain uses TRBV6-5 with TRBJ2-1; 10 bases fit TRBD2. J was trimmed by 1 base and V by 5 bases; bases with no gene match: 2. Germline CDR1 MNHEY, CDR2 SVGAGI. The CDR3 is made up of 15 amino acids. CDR3 protein: CASSRTSGSYNEQFF. Written as DNA, the CDR3 is TGTGCCAGCAGTCGGACTAGCGGATCCTACAATGAGCAGTTCTTC.

The V call is TRBV6-5, the J call TRBJ1-5; D might be TRBD1 (5 bases). Germline V CDR1 and CDR2: MNHEY, SVGAGI. V dropped 2 bases and J dropped 6 bases, with 11 bases sitting between them. This CDR3 is built from 14 residues. DNA of the CDR3: TGTGCCAGCAGTTACGGGCAGGGAGGTCAGCCCCAGCATTTT. Protein product: CASSYGQGGQPQHF.

The V call is TRBV5-1, the J call TRBJ2-3, with 8 bases identical to TRBD2. V dropped 2 bases and J dropped 2; count of bases not matched to a gene: 7. The CDR3 totals 16 residues. CDR1 is SGHRS, CDR2 YFSETQ, per germline. CDR3 DNA: TGCGCCAGCAGCTTAGCGGGAGCGGAGAACACAGATACGCAGTATTTT. This sequence encodes CASSLAGAENTDTQYF. Full variable domain (remainder filled in from reference TRBV5-1 and TRBJ2-3): KAGVTQTPRYLIKTRGQQVTLSCSPISGHRSVSWYQQTPGQGLQFLFEYFSETQRNKGNFPGRFSGRQFSNSRSEMNVSTLELGDSALYLCASSLAGAENTDTQYFGPGTRLTVL.

J is TRBJ2-7 and V is TRBV5-1; 7 bases line up with TRBD1. The CDR3 loop spans 15 amino acids. With 3 bases clipped from V and 4 bases from J, the junction kept 10 bases outside the gene matches. The germline V gene has CDR1 SGHRS and CDR2 YFSETQ. The CDR3 protein is CASSYDTGVPYEQYF. CDR3 nucleotide sequence: TGCGCCAGCAGCTATGATACAGGGGTTCCTTACGAGCAGTACTTC.

The rearrangement links TRBV29-1 to TRBJ2-3; a weak D match, TRBD2 (7 bases). V lost 0 bases and J 3 bases, leaving 16 bases between the germline ends. The CDR3 totals 16 residues. Germline CDR1 and CDR2: SQVTM and ANQGSEA. The chain's CDR3 is CSVEDPGGFETDTQYF. DNA for the CDR3: TGCAGCGTTGAAGATCCGGGGGGCTTCGAGACAGATACGCAGTATTTT.

V usage is TRBV7-2 and J usage is TRBJ2-3; D perhaps matches TRBD2 (7 bases). V lost 5 bases and J 0 bases, leaving 15 bases between the germline ends. The CDR3 is 16 residues long. CDR1 and CDR2 (germline): SGHTA, FQGNSA. CDR3 sequence: CASSGGGGLSTDTQYF. The CDR3 bases are TGTGCCAGCAGCGGGGGGGGCGGCCTTAGCACAGATACGCAGTATTTT.